Sequencing of this T cell receptor (beta chain) was carried out in a study of blood T cell repertoires in COVID-19. Study-level information: Collection of acute and convalescent COVID-19 samples took place in the United States, Italy and Spain. PBMCs, B-cell-depleted T cells, or T cells provided the cDNA or gDNA that made up the material.

Germline V CDR1 and CDR2: KGHSH, LQKENI. The CDR3 has 17 amino acids. With 1 base clipped from V and 1 base from J, the junction kept 3 bases outside the gene matches. As originally analysed: Amplification of reference gene primers was used by the study to estimate nucleated cell counts. The assay was immunoSEQ multiplex PCR, and TCRdb's table has in-frame clones only and misses some. Clone size and V and J calls were adopted from that table, with D and trimming inferred from the DNA. The table has around 110,000 clones, approximately 87% seen once. The chain employs TRBV18 and TRBJ1-4; 10 bases line up with TRBD1. The material sequenced was peripheral blood. This TCR came from a man aged 25 to 45 with acute or convalescent COVID-19. Here the CDR3 reads CASSPRQGAETNEKLFF. The CDR3 nucleotides are TGTGCCAGCTCACCACGACAGGGGGCGGAAACTAATGAAAAACTGTTTTTT.